This is a list of T cell receptor beta chains from one sample in a study of CD4+ T cells in melanoma. Data came from immunoSEQ multiplex PCR; TCRdb stores just in-frame clones and leaves some out. This sample has more than 110,000 clones; 92% occur once, and the top ten carry about 1.6%. Receptor source: a human donor with melanoma. CDR3s leave out the opening cysteine and the closing phenylalanine or tryptophan. Each record gives: V gene, J gene, CDR3 protein.

V: TRBV5-1; J: TRBJ2-4; CDR3: ASSAGLAGGQGIQY
V: TRBV5-1; J: TRBJ2-2; CDR3: ASSPLTGHSGELF
V: TRBV5-1; J: TRBJ1-4; CDR3: ASSPGQGRGEGEKLF
V: TRBV7-8; J: TRBJ1-1; CDR3: ASSPRHSRAF
V: TRBV11-1; J: TRBJ2-5; CDR3: ASSWRGGQETQY
V: TRBV30; J: TRBJ1-1; CDR3: AWSGGGPNTEAF
V: TRBV7-9; J: TRBJ2-3; CDR3: ASSLALPNTDTQY
V: TRBV30; J: TRBJ2-7; CDR3: AWSRQGVHEQY
V: TRBV15; J: TRBJ2-5; CDR3: ATSRDLLLAGEETQY
V: TRBV6-1; J: TRBJ2-3; CDR3: ASTRGLSTDTQY
V: TRBV7-2; J: TRBJ1-4; CDR3: ASSVSVSPGQGEKLF
V: TRBV7-2; J: TRBJ1-5; CDR3: ASSLGTGAGQPQH
V: TRBV19; J: TRBJ1-1; CDR3: ASSIGAGTEAF
V: TRBV19; J: TRBJ1-4; CDR3: ASKFREANEKLF
V: TRBV2; J: TRBJ1-4; CDR3: ASSPGTANEKLF
V: TRBV6-6; J: TRBJ2-7; CDR3: ASSYWTGEQY
V: TRBV5-4; J: TRBJ1-2; CDR3: ASSGPRERGYGYT
V: TRBV5-1; J: TRBJ1-2; CDR3: ASSFGTGTNYGYT
V: TRBV5-1; J: TRBJ2-3; CDR3: ASRDLRADTQY
V: TRBV7-3; J: TRBJ1-4; CDR3: ASSPHIFLF
V: TRBV19; J: TRBJ1-1; CDR3: ASGIQDQGTEAF
V: TRBV7-2; J: TRBJ2-3; CDR3: ASSLRGGGTDTQY
V: TRBV12-5; J: TRBJ1-1; CDR3: ASGLVVGKWTEAF
V: TRBV6-5; J: TRBJ1-1; CDR3: ASSYSLMNTEAF
V: TRBV11-2; J: TRBJ2-5; CDR3: ASGPGGLQETQY
V: TRBV5-1; J: TRBJ2-2; CDR3: ASSLSHVTGELF
V: TRBV28; J: TRBJ1-3; CDR3: ASNGIGNTIY
V: TRBV2; J: TRBJ1-1; CDR3: ASSEGGQEREAF
V: TRBV27; J: TRBJ1-5; CDR3: ASPNYSNQPQH
V: TRBV5-4; J: TRBJ2-3; CDR3: ASSLDRGITDTQY
V: TRBV7-9; J: TRBJ1-6; CDR3: ASSSLRSPLH
V: TRBV2; J: TRBJ2-3; CDR3: ASGATRDTQY
V: TRBV6-6; J: TRBJ1-3; CDR3: ASKNQGIVGNTIY
V: TRBV19; J: TRBJ1-1; CDR3: ASRNRDNTEAF
V: TRBV5-8; J: TRBJ2-5; CDR3: ASPGSGHFEETQY
V: TRBV4-1; J: TRBJ2-3; CDR3: ASSRSGTRGPDTQY
V: TRBV5-4; J: TRBJ1-2; CDR3: ASRPEGQAPNYGYT
V: TRBV19; J: TRBJ2-1; CDR3: ASSIRGTSGFTEQF
V: TRBV5-1; J: TRBJ1-1; CDR3: ASSLLGQGVSREAF
V: TRBV2; J: TRBJ1-4; CDR3: ASSGTGNEKLF
V: TRBV9; J: TRBJ1-6; CDR3: ASSVTGGSYNSPLH
V: TRBV5-1; J: TRBJ1-5; CDR3: ASPPDSPEGYSNQPQH
V: TRBV30; J: TRBJ1-1; CDR3: AWSAAGLWTEAF
V: TRBV7-3; J: TRBJ1-1; CDR3: ASSLRGGWGQGTEAF
V: TRBV5-4; J: TRBJ1-2; CDR3: ASSTSLGPDGYGYT
V: TRBV6-6; J: TRBJ1-3; CDR3: ASTVSGNTIY
V: TRBV25-1; J: TRBJ2-4; CDR3: ASSEYLAKNIQY
V: TRBV2; J: TRBJ1-1; CDR3: ASSAGTAPKLEAF
V: TRBV18; J: TRBJ2-5; CDR3: ASSRSGGALETQY
V: TRBV5-1; J: TRBJ1-3; CDR3: ASSRWGISGNTIY
V: TRBV30; J: TRBJ1-1; CDR3: AWSEGVGATEAF
V: TRBV6-6; J: TRBJ1-2; CDR3: ASSPTTGNYGYT
V: TRBV2; J: TRBJ2-6; CDR3: ASSESGQGPSGANVLT
V: TRBV18; J: TRBJ1-6; CDR3: ASSPERNNSPLH